This T cell receptor beta chain is drawn from a study of blood T cell repertoires in COVID-19. Across the whole study: Researchers got acute and convalescent COVID-19 samples from the United States, Italy and Spain.

The cohort comprised adults aged about 18 to 100 years residing in some 24 US areas. As processed by the authors: By means of reference gene primer amplification, nucleated cell counts were estimated. The repertoire was sequenced with immunoSEQ multiplex PCR; TCRdb's copy has only in-frame clones and lacks some. The V and J calls and clone size come from that table; D and trimming were worked out from the DNA. Found here are under 350,000 clones, more than 75% of them singletons; the top ten hold around 2.4%. V was pared by 3 bases and J by 11 bases, with 11 bases between. Germline V gene data show CDR1 as SEHNR and CDR2 as FQNEAQ (reference sequence). The CDR3 consists of 12 residues.

This chain links TRBV7-9 with TRBJ2-1; tentative D call: TRBD1 (6 bases). Sequenced input: PBMCs or T cells enriched from blood (not recorded which). The receptor comes from a woman aged 18-30 years who had recovered from COVID-19. CDR3 sequence (DNA): TGTGCCAGCAGCTTCGGAGGACAGAAGCAGTTCTTC. It codes for CASSFGGQKQFF.